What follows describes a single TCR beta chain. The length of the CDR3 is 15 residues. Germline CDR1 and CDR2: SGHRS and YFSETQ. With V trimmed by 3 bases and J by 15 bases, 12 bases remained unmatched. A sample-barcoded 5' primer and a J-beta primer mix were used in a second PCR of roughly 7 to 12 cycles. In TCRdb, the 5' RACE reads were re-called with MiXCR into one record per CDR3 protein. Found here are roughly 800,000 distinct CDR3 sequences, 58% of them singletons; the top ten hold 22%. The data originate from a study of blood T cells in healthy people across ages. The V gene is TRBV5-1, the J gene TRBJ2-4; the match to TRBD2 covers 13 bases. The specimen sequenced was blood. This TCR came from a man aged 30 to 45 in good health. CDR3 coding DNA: TGCGCCAGCAGCTCAGGGACTAGCGGGACGCGGAGGGTGTACTTC. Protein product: CASSSGTSGTRRVYF.